The 12 T cell receptor beta chains listed next were all sequenced from one sample in a study of T cell responses to AZD1222 COVID-19 vaccine. Sequencing was performed with immunoSEQ multiplex PCR; in TCRdb, only in-frame clones are kept and a portion is missing. The sample consists of 75,000 to 85,000 clones, about 83% of them appearing once. The sequencing used peripheral blood, collected 28 days after the second AZD1222 dose. The source of these receptors is an adult who received the AZD1222 COVID-19 vaccine.

The chain links TRBV15 to TRBJ1-3; the match to TRBD1 covers 8 bases. The ends lost 2 bases at V and 3 bases at J; junction bases unmatched: 3. Germline V gene lookup returns CDR1 LNHNV and CDR2 YYDKDF (reference sequence). The CDR3 is 15 residues long. The CDR3 nucleotides read TGTGCCACCAGCAGATCACAGGGGGATGGAAACACCATATATTTT. It yields the protein CATSRSQGDGNTIYF.

The chain carries TRBV6-6 and TRBJ2-7, with D possibly matching TRBD2 (5 bases). The CDR3 is 13 amino acids. Deletions cut 6 bases from V and 2 bases from J, with 11 bases between. Per the germline V gene, CDR1 is MNHNY and CDR2 is SVGAGI (reference sequence). CDR3 in DNA: TGTGCCAGCAGGAGGGATTCGCCCTACGAGCAGTACTTC. It translates to CASRRDSPYEQYF.

J is TRBJ2-2 and V is TRBV5-8; D is unresolved. V dropped 3 bases and J dropped 9 bases, with 15 bases sitting between them. Germline CDR1 and CDR2: SGHTS and YDEGEE. CDR3 size: 14 residues. The CDR3: CASSSVPGSWELFF. CDR3 in DNA: TGTGCCAGCAGCTCCGTTCCCGGTTCCTGGGAGCTGTTTTTT.

The chain carries TRBV28 and TRBJ2-7; 7 positions match TRBD2. Germline CDR1 reads MDHEN; CDR2 reads SYDVKM. V trimming: 4 bases; J trimming: 2 bases; junction bases outside the gene matches: 11. The CDR3 has 16 residues. The CDR3 DNA is TGTGCCAGCAGTTCCACCGGTTGGGGACTACCCTACGAGCAGTACTTC. Its protein product is CASSSTGWGLPYEQYF.

This clone was seen a few times. The J gene is TRBJ1-4, the V gene TRBV2, with 9 positions matching TRBD1. CDR1 and CDR2 from the germline V gene are SNHLY and FYNNEI. With 2 bases clipped from V and 4 bases from J, the junction kept 2 bases outside the gene matches. The CDR3 consists of 15 residues. DNA of the CDR3: TGTGCCAGCAGTGAATGGGGACAGGGTAATGAAAAACTGTTTTTT. As protein: CASSEWGQGNEKLFF.

The V and J genes are TRBV7-3 and TRBJ2-7, with D hard to call. V lost 1 base and J 0 bases, leaving 10 bases between the germline ends. Germline assignment: CDR1 SGHTA and CDR2 FQGTGA. This CDR3 comprises 15 residues. CDR3 residues: CASSLMFGPSYEQYF. DNA of the CDR3: TGTGCCAGCAGCTTAATGTTCGGTCCCTCCTACGAGCAGTACTTC.

V usage is TRBV10-3 and J usage is TRBJ1-2, with D possibly being TRBD1 (6 bases). Germline loops: CDR1 ENHRY, CDR2 SYGVKD. V was trimmed by 4 bases and J by 0 bases, leaving 12 bases between them. This CDR3 comprises 15 residues. Here the CDR3 DNA reads TGTGCCATCAGTGCCCCACAGGGATCTAACTATGGCTACACCTTC. It codes for CAISAPQGSNYGYTF.

The chain employs TRBV3-1 (or the pseudogene TRBV3-2) and TRBJ2-3; D perhaps matches TRBD1 (5 bases). The CDR3 runs 14 residues. Germline CDR1 LGHDT, CDR2 YNNKEL (reference sequence). The V end was cut by 1 base, the J end by 4 bases, with 9 bases between. In DNA form, the CDR3 reads TGTGCCAGCAGCCAAGCCAGGGCTGCAGATACGCAGTATTTT. Its protein product is CASSQARAADTQYF.

V gene TRBV2 combines with J gene TRBJ2-1; 7 bases are shared with TRBD1. This CDR3 contains 14 residues. Trimming cost V 10 bases and J 6 bases; bases outside gene matches: 12. Germline V gene data show CDR1 as SNHLY and CDR2 as FYNNEI. This chain's CDR3 is CANMQGEWVNEQFF. The DNA of the CDR3 is TGTGCCAACATGCAGGGGGAATGGGTCAATGAGCAGTTCTTC.

V and J are TRBV27 and TRBJ1-6, with 12 bases that match TRBD1. Germline V lookup: CDR1 MNHEY, CDR2 SMNVEV (reference sequence). Trimming took 5 bases from V and 7 from J; bases not matched to a gene: 15. The CDR3 spans 19 residues. Written as DNA, the CDR3 is TGTGCCAGCAGTCTCTGGGGGGGGGACAGGGGGCTTAGGAATTCACCCCTCCACTTT. It is translated as CASSLWGGDRGLRNSPLHF.

The rearrangement joins TRBV7-8 to TRBJ1-2; D is possibly TRBD1 (6 bases). The germline gives CDR1 SGHVS, CDR2 FQNEAQ. This CDR3 has 15 amino acids. Trimming shortened V by 0 bases and J by 4 bases, and 12 bases separated the two germline ends. The CDR3 DNA is TGTGCCAGCAGCTTAGCGATGGAGGGGGGCTATGGCTACACCTTC. As protein: CASSLAMEGGYGYTF.

V gene TRBV12-5 combines with J gene TRBJ2-1; D is unclear. V lost 2 bases and J 7 bases, leaving 15 bases between the germline ends. The CDR3 contains 15 residues. The V gene's germline CDR1 is LGHNT and CDR2 FRNRAP. In DNA, the CDR3 is TGTGCTAGTGGTTTGTACCGGCAGAGTTGGAATGAGCAGTTCTTC. This gives the protein CASGLYRQSWNEQFF. The full variable domain, in which reference TRBV12-5 and TRBJ2-1 provide the parts outside the CDR3, is DARVTQTPRHKVTEMGQEVTMRCQPILGHNTVFWYRQTMMQGLELLAYFRNRAPLDDSGMPKDRFSAEMPDATLATLKIQPSEPRDSAVYFCASGLYRQSWNEQFFGPGTRLTVL.